Listed below are T cell receptor beta chains from one sample, sequenced in a study of blood T cell repertoires in COVID-19. Clones were sequenced by immunoSEQ multiplex PCR, and TCRdb holds only the in-frame ones, with some missing. The repertoire holds 200,000 to 250,000 clones, with 75% to 90% as singletons. Sequences were obtained from peripheral blood. The receptors shown here come from a man aged 30-40 years who had recovered from COVID-19. CDR3s include the opening cysteine and the closing phenylalanine or tryptophan. D genes are given only for firm matches. Clone size, where shown, is once, few, many, or a class for clones that have expanded.

v_call: TRBV5-1; d_call: NA; j_call: TRBJ1-3; clone_size: NA; cdr3_aa: CASSLTQGLSGNTIYF; cdr3_nt: TGCGCCAGCAGCTTGACCCAGGGGCTCTCTGGAAACACCATATATTTT
v_call: TRBV7-9; d_call: TRBD1; j_call: TRBJ1-3; clone_size: NA; cdr3_aa: CASSRLTGTLSGNTIYF; cdr3_nt: TGTGCCAGCAGCCGCCTGACAGGGACACTCTCTGGAAACACCATATATTTT
v_call: TRBV30; d_call: TRBD1; j_call: TRBJ2-2; clone_size: NA; cdr3_aa: CAWSARDRDTGELFF; cdr3_nt: TGTGCCTGGAGTGCCCGGGACAGGGACACCGGGGAGCTGTTTTTT
v_call: TRBV4-2; d_call: NA; j_call: TRBJ2-7; clone_size: few; cdr3_aa: CASSQDGQGTYEQYF; cdr3_nt: TGTGCCAGCAGCCAAGATGGGCAGGGCACCTACGAGCAGTACTTC
v_call: TRBV6-5; d_call: NA; j_call: TRBJ1-2; clone_size: NA; cdr3_aa: CASSYSNIRYTF; cdr3_nt: TGTGCCAGCAGTTACTCGAACATCCGCTACACCTTC
v_call: TRBV7-2; d_call: NA; j_call: TRBJ1-3; clone_size: NA; cdr3_aa: CASSSDFPGNTIYF; cdr3_nt: TGTGCCAGCAGCTCCGACTTCCCTGGAAACACCATATATTTT
v_call: TRBV10-3; d_call: TRBD2; j_call: TRBJ2-3; clone_size: NA; cdr3_aa: CAISAGGGAPDTQYF; cdr3_nt: TGTGCCATCAGTGCTGGCGGGGGGGCCCCAGATACGCAGTATTTT
v_call: TRBV4-1; d_call: NA; j_call: TRBJ1-2; clone_size: NA; cdr3_aa: CASSPFGGLGYTF; cdr3_nt: TGCGCCAGCAGCCCCTTTGGAGGGTTAGGCTACACCTTC
v_call: TRBV5-1; d_call: NA; j_call: TRBJ2-3; clone_size: NA; cdr3_aa: CASTPQGLRTDTQYF; cdr3_nt: TGCGCCAGCACCCCTCAAGGACTCCGCACAGATACGCAGTATTTT
v_call: TRBV5-6; d_call: TRBD1; j_call: TRBJ1-5; clone_size: NA; cdr3_aa: CASSLIGLGTGGDQPQHF; cdr3_nt: TGTGCCAGCAGCTTGATAGGATTAGGTACAGGGGGTGATCAGCCCCAGCATTTT
v_call: TRBV6-2/TRBV6-3; d_call: NA; j_call: TRBJ1-5; clone_size: NA; cdr3_aa: CASSWTGNQPQHF; cdr3_nt: TGTGCCAGCAGCTGGACAGGCAATCAGCCCCAGCATTTT
v_call: TRBV6-5; d_call: TRBD1; j_call: TRBJ1-4; clone_size: NA; cdr3_aa: CASRAGGNLEKLFF; cdr3_nt: TGTGCCAGCAGGGCAGGGGGCAATCTCGAAAAACTGTTTTTT
v_call: TRBV6-5; d_call: NA; j_call: TRBJ1-1; clone_size: NA; cdr3_aa: CASQSAVMNTEAFF; cdr3_nt: TGTGCCAGCCAGTCGGCGGTAATGAACACTGAAGCTTTCTTT
v_call: TRBV19; d_call: NA; j_call: TRBJ1-2; clone_size: NA; cdr3_aa: CASSIDSNYGYTF; cdr3_nt: TGTGCCAGTAGTATCGACAGTAACTATGGCTACACCTTC
v_call: TRBV12-3/TRBV12-4; d_call: NA; j_call: TRBJ1-1; clone_size: NA; cdr3_aa: CASSSGTTPEAFF; cdr3_nt: TGTGCCAGCAGTTCCGGGACAACACCTGAAGCTTTCTTT
v_call: TRBV7-2; d_call: NA; j_call: TRBJ2-3; clone_size: once; cdr3_aa: CASSHLQVTDTQYF; cdr3_nt: TGTGCCAGCAGCCATCTTCAGGTTACAGATACGCAGTATTTT
v_call: TRBV6-5; d_call: NA; j_call: TRBJ2-7; clone_size: NA; cdr3_aa: CASSSVPGPIPNEQYF; cdr3_nt: TGTGCCAGCAGTTCCGTGCCAGGGCCTATTCCCAACGAGCAGTACTTC
v_call: TRBV24-1; d_call: NA; j_call: TRBJ1-2; clone_size: NA; cdr3_aa: CATSDTSNYGYTF; cdr3_nt: TGTGCCACCAGTGACACTTCTAACTATGGCTACACCTTC
v_call: TRBV6-5; d_call: NA; j_call: TRBJ2-7; clone_size: NA; cdr3_aa: CASSPPSRDEQYF; cdr3_nt: TGTGCCAGCAGCCCCCCTTCTCGGGACGAGCAGTACTTC
v_call: TRBV10-2; d_call: NA; j_call: TRBJ2-3; clone_size: NA; cdr3_aa: CASTSPTGDTQYF; cdr3_nt: TGCGCCAGCACCTCCCCGACTGGGGATACGCAGTATTTT
v_call: TRBV2; d_call: TRBD1; j_call: TRBJ2-2; clone_size: NA; cdr3_aa: CASRQGTAGELFF; cdr3_nt: TGTGCCAGCAGACAGGGGACGGCCGGGGAGCTGTTTTTT
v_call: TRBV5-5; d_call: NA; j_call: TRBJ1-4; clone_size: NA; cdr3_aa: CASSLPAGLGNEKLFF; cdr3_nt: TGTGCCAGCAGCTTACCTGCAGGGTTGGGTAATGAAAAACTGTTTTTT
v_call: TRBV7-6; d_call: TRBD2; j_call: TRBJ2-1; clone_size: NA; cdr3_aa: CASSLEVSGGLGSSYNEQFF; cdr3_nt: TGTGCCAGCAGCTTAGAAGTTAGCGGGGGGCTCGGAAGCTCCTACAATGAGCAGTTCTTC
v_call: TRBV10-1; d_call: NA; j_call: TRBJ2-2; clone_size: few; cdr3_aa: CASSRDTANTGELFF; cdr3_nt: TGCGCCAGCAGTAGGGACACGGCGAACACCGGGGAGCTGTTTTTT
v_call: TRBV5-8; d_call: NA; j_call: TRBJ2-7; clone_size: NA; cdr3_aa: CASSSRGGGTHSEQYF; cdr3_nt: TGTGCCAGCAGCTCTAGAGGGGGAGGGACTCATAGCGAGCAGTACTTC
v_call: TRBV24-1; d_call: TRBD1; j_call: TRBJ1-2; clone_size: NA; cdr3_aa: CATSETQGGNGYTF; cdr3_nt: TGTGCCACCAGTGAAACGCAGGGGGGCAATGGCTACACCTTC
v_call: TRBV7-2; d_call: NA; j_call: TRBJ1-3; clone_size: NA; cdr3_aa: CASSLIQGPISGNTIYF; cdr3_nt: TGTGCCAGCAGCCTTATACAGGGCCCAATATCTGGAAACACCATATATTTT
v_call: TRBV7-9; d_call: NA; j_call: TRBJ1-1; clone_size: NA; cdr3_aa: CASSLQIQNTEAFF; cdr3_nt: TGTGCCAGCAGCTTACAGATCCAGAACACTGAAGCTTTCTTT
v_call: TRBV6-2/TRBV6-3; d_call: NA; j_call: TRBJ2-7; clone_size: once; cdr3_aa: CASSPRALEQYF; cdr3_nt: TGTGCCAGCAGCCCCAGGGCCCTCGAGCAGTACTTC
v_call: TRBV7-9; d_call: NA; j_call: TRBJ2-1; clone_size: NA; cdr3_aa: CASSRRLGRDNEQFF; cdr3_nt: TGTGCCAGCAGCCGCAGACTAGGACGGGATAATGAGCAGTTCTTC
v_call: TRBV6-5; d_call: NA; j_call: TRBJ1-5; clone_size: NA; cdr3_aa: CASGQGYQPQHF; cdr3_nt: TGTGCCAGCGGGCAGGGGTATCAGCCCCAGCATTTT
v_call: TRBV6-5; d_call: TRBD1; j_call: TRBJ1-5; clone_size: NA; cdr3_aa: CASGQGNSNQPQHF; cdr3_nt: TGTGCCAGCGGACAGGGTAATAGCAATCAGCCCCAGCATTTT
v_call: TRBV6-1; d_call: NA; j_call: TRBJ2-7; clone_size: few; cdr3_aa: CASSERGILGEQYF; cdr3_nt: TGTGCCAGCAGTGAGAGGGGGATCTTAGGGGAGCAGTACTTC
v_call: TRBV6-6; d_call: TRBD1; j_call: TRBJ2-7; clone_size: few; cdr3_aa: CASSSLDREVGEQYF; cdr3_nt: TGTGCCAGCAGTTCTCTGGACAGGGAGGTGGGCGAGCAGTACTTC
v_call: TRBV7-2; d_call: NA; j_call: TRBJ2-7; clone_size: NA; cdr3_aa: CASSLGAPSGYEQYF; cdr3_nt: TGTGCCAGCAGCTTAGGGGCGCCATCCGGCTACGAGCAGTACTTC
v_call: TRBV7-6; d_call: TRBD1; j_call: TRBJ2-7; clone_size: NA; cdr3_aa: CASSLSTGGDYEQYF; cdr3_nt: TGTGCCAGCAGCTTATCAACAGGGGGAGATTACGAGCAGTACTTC
v_call: TRBV3-1/TRBV3-2; d_call: NA; j_call: TRBJ1-5; clone_size: NA; cdr3_aa: CASSQAGSNQPQHF; cdr3_nt: TGTGCCAGCAGCCAAGCCGGGTCCAATCAGCCCCAGCATTTT
v_call: TRBV3-1/TRBV3-2; d_call: TRBD1; j_call: TRBJ1-5; clone_size: once; cdr3_aa: CASSHGQGPYSNQPQHF; cdr3_nt: TGTGCCAGCAGCCACGGACAGGGGCCCTATAGCAATCAGCCCCAGCATTTT